These 26 T cell receptor beta chains share one sample of origin, sequenced in a study of T cell repertoires in cytomegalovirus infection. Antigens of these TCRs are unknown. TCRdb passed the reads through MiXCR, listing each CDR3 protein once. The table shows about a million distinct CDR3 sequences, with around 31% occurring only once. The sequenced sample was cultured CD8+ T cells from PBMCs, obtained from culture after CMV antigen stimulation. The origin of the receptors is a human donor in good health (CMV status not recorded). Some clones in this sample may be carry-over from other donors' samples.

This clonotype was picked up many times. V and J are TRBV6-1 and TRBJ2-3; D tentatively fits TRBD1 or TRBD2 (6 bases each). The CDR3 has 15 amino acids. Germline CDR1 MNHNS, CDR2 SASEGT. Trimming removed 8 bases from V and 4 bases from J, with 19 bases in between. This chain's CDR3 is CASCIGGGLADTQYF. For the CDR3, the DNA is TGTGCCAGCTGTATAGGGGGAGGTTTGGCAGATACGCAGTATTTT.

The chain's CDR3 is CASSLWQGADEQFF. The CDR3 DNA reads TGTGCCAGCAGTTTATGGCAGGGGGCGGATGAGCAGTTCTTC. V gene TRBV27 combines with J gene TRBJ2-1; 8 positions agree with TRBD1. The CDR3 is 14 amino acids. Germline V lookup: CDR1 MNHEY, CDR2 SMNVEV (reference sequence). V dropped 1 base and J dropped 8; count of bases not matched to a gene: 4.

The chain combines TRBV3-1 with TRBJ2-7; the D is unclear. This CDR3 contains 14 residues. Trimming took off 8 bases at V and 10 bases at J, with 24 bases between the two ends. Per germline, CDR1 LGHDT and CDR2 YNNKEL (reference sequence). Here the CDR3 reads CASSPSETPIDQYF. As DNA, the CDR3 is TGTGCCAGCTCTCCTTCCGAGACCCCAATTGACCAGTACTTC.

The gene calls are TRBV28 and TRBJ2-7, with 8 bases lining up with TRBD1. Germline CDR1 is MDHEN and CDR2 is SYDVKM. V was clipped by 5 bases and J by 5 bases; unmatched bases: 8. The length of the CDR3 is 14 residues. The CDR3 sequence is CASSPLTGDDEQYV. The CDR3 DNA follows: TGTGCCAGCAGTCCCCTGACAGGGGATGACGAGCAGTACGTC.

This clonotype came up many times. This chain links TRBV7-9 with TRBJ2-5, with TRBD2 identical over 14 bases. This CDR3 is built from 17 residues. Germline V CDR1 and CDR2: SEHNR, FQNEAQ (reference sequence). After removal of 4 bases from V and 1 base from J, the junction contained 5 bases not matched to a gene. The CDR3 region has the DNA TGTGCCAGCAGCTCCTGGACTAGCGGGGGGTTCCAAGAGACCCAGTACTTC. Protein product: CASSSWTSGGFQETQYF.

This rearrangement joins TRBV12-3 or TRBV12-4 to TRBJ1-2; 8 bases map to TRBD1. This CDR3 is 14 amino acids long. V lost 4 bases and J lost 6; bases outside the gene matches: 7. In DNA form, the CDR3 reads TGTGCCAGCAGTTCCTCGGGACAGGCAGATGGCTACACCTTC. This encodes CASSSSGQADGYTF.

The table lists this clonotype with a few counts. The chain couples TRBV24-1 to TRBJ1-5; D is ambiguous. The CDR3 contains 14 residues. Germline V CDR1 and CDR2: KGHDR, SFDVKD. Trimming removed 3 bases at V and 0 bases at J, with 5 bases between. The CDR3 reads CATSDPPSNQPQHF. CDR3 DNA sequence: TGTGCCACCAGTGATCCGCCTAGCAATCAGCCCCAGCATTTT.

This clonotype was recorded many times. V and J are TRBV7-8 and TRBJ2-7; D possibly corresponds to TRBD1 (6 bases). The CDR3 loop spans 13 amino acids. Trimming cost V 5 bases and J 0 bases, with 8 bases left between them. Looked up from germline, CDR1 is SGHVS and CDR2 is FQNEAQ. DNA of the CDR3: TGTGCCAGCAGCCCGGACAGCTCCTACGAGCAGTACGTC. Residues: CASSPDSSYEQYV.

This chain links TRBV24-1 with TRBJ1-5, with D possibly matching TRBD1 (5 bases). Trimming left V 1 base short and J 7 bases short, with 19 bases between. Per germline, CDR1 KGHDR and CDR2 SFDVKD. The CDR3 loop spans 17 amino acids. DNA for the CDR3: TGTGCCACCAGTGATTTCAGGGATCCAATCACGAGGCAGCCCCAGCATTTT. It translates to CATSDFRDPITRQPQHF.

This clonotype was counted only a few times. V and J are TRBV9 and TRBJ2-2; possibly TRBD1 for D (5 bases). Per the germline V gene, CDR1 is SGDLS and CDR2 is YYNGEE. The CDR3 is 16 residues long. Trimming stripped 0 bases from V and 1 base from J, with 10 bases between. CDR3 residues: CASSVEGQVNTGELFF. CDR3 nucleotides: TGTGCCAGCAGCGTAGAGGGGCAGGTGAACACCGGGGAGCTGTTTTTT.

V is TRBV19 and J is TRBJ1-1, with TRBD1 identical over 8 bases. Trimming took 4 bases from V and 0 from J; bases not matched to a gene: 10. CDR1 is LNHDA and CDR2 is SQIVND in the germline V gene (reference sequence). The CDR3 has 17 residues. In DNA, the CDR3 is TGTGCCAGTAGTACCCATATGGCAGGGGGCTTGAACACTGAAGCTTTCTTT. Its translation is CASSTHMAGGLNTEAFF. Full variable domain (rest looked up from reference TRBV19 and TRBJ1-1): DGGITQSPKYLFRKEGQNVTLSCEQNLNHDAMYWYRQDPGQGLRLIYYSQIVNDFQKGDIAEGYSVSREKKESFPLTVTSAQKNPTAFYLCASSTHMAGGLNTEAFFGQGTRLTVV.

J is TRBJ2-1 and V is TRBV12-5; 7 bases line up with TRBD1. CDR1 and CDR2 from the germline V gene are LGHNT and FRNRAP. The CDR3 has 12 amino acids. CDR3 in DNA: TGTGGCTCGACAGGGAATAACAATGAGCAGTTCTTC. Its protein product is CGSTGNNNEQFF.

This clonotype was recorded many times. This sequence joins TRBV27 and TRBJ1-1; no clear D. V was trimmed by 0 bases and J by 2 bases, leaving 4 bases between them. Germline V lookup: CDR1 MNHEY, CDR2 SMNVEV (reference sequence). The CDR3 length is 13 residues. CDR3 residues: CASSLSDNTEAFF. As DNA, the CDR3 is TGTGCCAGCAGTTTATCAGACAACACTGAAGCTTTCTTT.

The V call is TRBV2, the J call TRBJ1-2; D perhaps matches TRBD1 (5 bases). Germline CDR1 reads SNHLY; CDR2 reads FYNNEI. The CDR3 contains 14 residues. V gave up 3 bases and J gave up 8 bases, with 16 bases separating them. CDR3 in amino acids: CASSERPQGSGYTF. The CDR3 DNA reads TGTGCCAGCAGTGAGAGACCTCAGGGTAGCGGCTACACCTTC.

The chain couples TRBV19 to TRBJ2-1; D unclear. There are 15 residues in the CDR3. V shed 2 bases and J shed 5 bases, with 13 bases lying between them. Germline loops: CDR1 LNHDA, CDR2 SQIVND (reference sequence). CDR3 residues: CASSIPGSYHNEQFF. For the CDR3, the DNA is TGTGCCAGTAGTATACCAGGTTCCTACCACAATGAGCAGTTCTTC.

The rearrangement joins TRBV28 to TRBJ1-2; perhaps TRBD1 as D (6 bases). Germline CDR1 reads MDHEN; CDR2 reads SYDVKM. CDR3 length: 16 amino acids. The germline V and J ends were trimmed by 5 bases and 1 base, with 17 bases remaining between them. The CDR3 region is CASSPRAGEVNYGYTF. Here the CDR3 DNA reads TGTGCCAGCAGTCCTAGGGCAGGGGAGGTTAACTATGGCTACACCTTC.

On this clonotype itself: One base away lies a much larger clone, so this may be a sequencing read error. The chain has TRBV7-2 and TRBJ2-4; 7 bases fit TRBD1. Germline V gene lookup returns CDR1 SGHTA and CDR2 FQGNSA. This CDR3 comprises 16 residues. The CDR3 DNA follows: TGTGCCAACAGCCCCCGACAGGGAAAAGCCAAAAACATTCAGTACTTC. It specifies CANSPRQGKAKNIQYF.

Many counts were recorded for this clonotype. The V gene is TRBV7-6, the J gene TRBJ1-4; D is possibly TRBD1 (5 bases). From germline, CDR1 is SGHVS and CDR2 FNYEAQ. Trimming removed 5 bases at V and 6 bases at J, with 16 bases between. The CDR3 covers 15 residues. DNA of the CDR3: TGTGCCAGCAGCCGGAGGCAGGGTGTAGATGAAAAACTGTTTTTT. As protein: CASSRRQGVDEKLFF. Based on the CDR3 plus reference TRBV7-6 and TRBJ1-4, the full variable domain is GAGVSQSPRYKVTKRGQDVALRCDPISGHVSLYWYRQALGQGPEFLTYFNYEAQQDKSGLPNDRFSAERPEGSISTLTIQRTEQRDSAMYRCASSRRQGVDEKLFFGSGTQLSVL.

Many counts were recorded for this clonotype. The CDR3 reads CAITTRRDRGDEQYF. The CDR3 nucleotides read TGTGCCATCACCACCCGCCGGGACAGGGGAGACGAGCAGTACTTC. This chain connects TRBV10-3 to TRBJ2-7; 10 nucleotides agree with TRBD1. Trimming at V came to 7 bases and at J to 5 bases, leaving 11 bases not matched to a gene. Germline CDR1 reads ENHRY; CDR2 reads SYGVKD. CDR3 size: 15 residues.

This chain connects TRBV6-5 to TRBJ2-1; 7 nucleotides agree with TRBD1. CDR3 length: 15 amino acids. V shed 5 bases and J 8 bases; nucleotides not matched to a gene: 12. From germline, CDR1 is MNHEY and CDR2 SVGAGI. The CDR3, as DNA: TGTGCCAGCAGTCTTACAGGGGAAAGGATCGATGAGCAGTTCTTC. Translated, it gives CASSLTGERIDEQFF.

The table lists this clonotype with a few counts. This sequence joins TRBV12-3 or TRBV12-4 and TRBJ2-7; D might be TRBD1 (6 bases). The CDR3 is 12 residues long. With 5 bases removed from V and 2 bases from J, the gap between germline ends came to 7 bases. Here the CDR3 reads CASSQGPYEQYV. The CDR3 nucleotides read TGTGCCAGCAGTCAGGGGCCCTACGAGCAGTACGTC.

This clonotype was counted ten times or more. The chain uses TRBV7-6 and TRBJ2-1, with 7 bases fitting TRBD2. The J segment lost 1 base and the V segment lost 5 bases, leaving 11 bases of the junction unmatched. CDR1 SGHVS and CDR2 FNYEAQ come from the germline V gene. This CDR3 has 17 amino acids. The CDR3 nucleotides read TGTGCCAGCAGCCCCTCATCAGACGGGGGGTCCTACAATGAGCAGTTCTTC. This codes for CASSPSSDGGSYNEQFF.

V usage is TRBV14 and J usage is TRBJ2-6; no firm D call. Per germline, CDR1 SGHDN and CDR2 FVKESK. CDR3 length: 19 residues. V was cut by 0 bases and J by 0 bases, with 15 bases left in between. CDR3 loop: CASSQDSTGRYSGANVLTF. CDR3 DNA: TGTGCCAGCAGCCAAGATAGTACTGGCAGGTACTCTGGGGCCAACGTCCTGACTTTC.

This clonotype has at least ten counts. The CDR3 DNA sequence: TGTGCCAGCAGCTCCGGGGAGATGAACACTGAAGCTTTCTTT. Translated, it gives CASSSGEMNTEAFF. This chain uses TRBV7-6 with TRBJ1-1; D is undetermined. The V gene's germline CDR1 is SGHVS and CDR2 FNYEAQ. The V and J ends lost 4 bases and 0 bases respectively, with 9 bases between them. The CDR3 runs 14 residues.

This clonotype has more than one count but fewer than ten. The CDR3 reads CASSEKRLGGANVLTF. The CDR3 region has the DNA TGTGCCAGCAGTGAAAAGAGGTTAGGTGGGGCCAACGTCCTGACTTTC. The V gene is TRBV25-1, the J gene TRBJ2-6; D is undetermined. Trimming shortened V by 2 bases and J by 3 bases, and 11 bases separated the two germline ends. The CDR3 is made up of 16 amino acids. The V gene's germline CDR1 is MGHDK and CDR2 SYGVNS.

This sequence joins TRBV27 and TRBJ2-6; D is perhaps TRBD1 or TRBD2 (6 bases each). The CDR3 runs to 17 residues. Germline CDR1 and CDR2: MNHEY and SMNVEV (reference sequence). V was pared by 3 bases and J by 0 bases, with 12 bases between. The CDR3 loop is CASSFLGGGSGANVLTF. The CDR3 DNA is TGTGCCAGCAGTTTCCTCGGGGGCGGCTCTGGGGCCAACGTCCTGACTTTC. Complete variable domain (other parts from reference TRBV27 and TRBJ2-6): EAQVTQNPRYLITVTGKKLTVTCSQNMNHEYMSWYRQDPGLGLRQIYYSMNVEVTDKGDVPEGYKVSRKEKRNFPLILESPSPNQTSLYFCASSFLGGGSGANVLTFGAGSRLTVL.